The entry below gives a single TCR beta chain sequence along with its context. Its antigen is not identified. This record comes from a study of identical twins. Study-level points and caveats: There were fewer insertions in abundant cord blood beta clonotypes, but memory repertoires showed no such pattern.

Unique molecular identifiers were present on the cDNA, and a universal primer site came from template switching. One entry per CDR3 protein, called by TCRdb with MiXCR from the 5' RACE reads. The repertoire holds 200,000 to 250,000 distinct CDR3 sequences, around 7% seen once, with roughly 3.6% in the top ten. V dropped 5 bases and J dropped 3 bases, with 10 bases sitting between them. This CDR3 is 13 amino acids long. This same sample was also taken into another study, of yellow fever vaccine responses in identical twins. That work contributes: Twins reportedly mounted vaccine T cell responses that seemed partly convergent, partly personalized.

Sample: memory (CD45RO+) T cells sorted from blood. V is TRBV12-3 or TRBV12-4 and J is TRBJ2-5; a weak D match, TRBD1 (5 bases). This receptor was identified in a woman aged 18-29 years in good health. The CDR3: CASSHRNEETQYF. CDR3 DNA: TGTGCCAGCAGTCACAGGAACGAAGAGACCCAGTACTTC.